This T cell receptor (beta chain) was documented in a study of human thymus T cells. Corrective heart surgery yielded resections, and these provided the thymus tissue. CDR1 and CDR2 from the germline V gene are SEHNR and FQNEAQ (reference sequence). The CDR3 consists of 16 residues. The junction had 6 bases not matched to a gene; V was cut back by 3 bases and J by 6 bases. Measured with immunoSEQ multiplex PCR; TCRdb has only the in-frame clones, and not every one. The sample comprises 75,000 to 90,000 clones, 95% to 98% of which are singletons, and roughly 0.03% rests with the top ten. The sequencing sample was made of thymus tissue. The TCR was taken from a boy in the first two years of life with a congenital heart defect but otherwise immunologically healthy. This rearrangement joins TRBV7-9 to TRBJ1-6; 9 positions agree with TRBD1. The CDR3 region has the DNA TGTGCCAGCAGCTTGGAGGGACAGGGACTTAATTCACCCCTCCACTTT. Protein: CASSLEGQGLNSPLHF.